This TCR beta chain was obtained from a study of regulatory T cells in long-lasting Graves disease. Findings of the study overall: Persistent disease showed a preference for TRBV28, TRBJ1-2 and TRBJ2-5.

With 8 bases clipped from V and 1 base from J, the junction kept 8 bases outside the gene matches. The CDR3 loop spans 14 amino acids. The germline V gene has CDR1 DFQATT and CDR2 SNEGSKA (reference sequence). Time point here: persistent/refractory GD, antithyroid drugs over 5 years with positive TRAb. From RNA extracted from PBMCs, the TCR library was made. Arm-PCR with iRepertoire HTBI primers amplified the CDR3 regions for these TCR beta libraries. TCRdb independently ran MiXCR on the multiplex PCR reads; one entry per CDR3 protein. The sample carries almost 350,000 distinct CDR3 sequences, 15% to 20% recorded once. This clonotype appeared a few times. Its target is unknown.

The V gene is TRBV20-1, the J gene TRBJ2-4; 7 positions agree with TRBD2. The TCR originated in a female donor with Graves disease. The sample consisted of peripheral blood mononuclear cells (PBMCs), taken when the disease was refractory, from a patient treated with antithyroid drugs. The CDR3 DNA is TGCAGTACCCGGGAGGAGGGGGCCAAAAACATTCAGTACTTC. It is translated as CSTREEGAKNIQYF.